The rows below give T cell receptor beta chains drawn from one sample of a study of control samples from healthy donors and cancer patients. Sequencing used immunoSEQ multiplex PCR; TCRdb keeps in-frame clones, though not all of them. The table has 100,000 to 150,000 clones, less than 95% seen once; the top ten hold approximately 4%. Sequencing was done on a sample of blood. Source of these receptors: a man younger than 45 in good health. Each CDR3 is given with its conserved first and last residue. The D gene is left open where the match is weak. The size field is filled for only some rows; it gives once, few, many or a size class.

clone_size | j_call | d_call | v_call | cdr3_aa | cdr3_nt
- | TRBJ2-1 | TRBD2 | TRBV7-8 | CASSLVAGGSYNEQFF | TGTGCCAGCAGCTTAGTTGCGGGGGGGTCCTACAATGAGCAGTTCTTC
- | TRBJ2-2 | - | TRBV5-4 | CASSWDKRHTGELFF | TGTGCCAGCAGCTGGGACAAAAGGCACACCGGGGAGCTGTTTTTT
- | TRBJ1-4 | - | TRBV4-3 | CASSQGGTPEKLFF | TGCGCCAGCAGCCAAGGAGGGACTCCTGAAAAACTGTTTTTT
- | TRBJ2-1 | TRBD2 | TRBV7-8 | CASSFEHLAGADNEQFF | TGTGCCAGCAGCTTTGAGCACCTAGCGGGGGCCGACAATGAGCAGTTCTTC
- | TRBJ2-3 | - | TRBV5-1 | CASSPRDSTTDTQYF | TGCGCCAGCAGCCCCAGGGACTCCACCACAGATACGCAGTATTTT
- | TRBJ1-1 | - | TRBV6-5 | CASSYGGQGNTEAFF | TGTGCCAGCAGTTACGGTGGTCAGGGGAACACTGAAGCTTTCTTT
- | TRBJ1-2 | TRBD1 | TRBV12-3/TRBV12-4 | CASSLTGGYGYTF | TGTGCCAGCAGTTTAACAGGGGGCTATGGCTACACCTTC
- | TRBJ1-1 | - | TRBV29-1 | CSVENQGGMNTEAFF | TGCAGCGTTGAAAATCAGGGTGGTATGAACACTGAAGCTTTCTTT
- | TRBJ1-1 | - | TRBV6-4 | CASSEKGENTEAFF | TGTGCCAGCAGTGAGAAAGGGGAGAACACTGAAGCTTTCTTT
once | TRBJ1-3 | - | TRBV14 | CASSRQLRDTIYF | TGTGCCAGCAGCCGCCAGTTGAGGGACACCATATATTTT
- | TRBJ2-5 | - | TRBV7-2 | CASMGGPQETQYF | TGTGCCAGCATGGGGGGGCCCCAAGAGACCCAGTACTTC
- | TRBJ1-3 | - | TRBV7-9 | CASRSTRASAGNTIYF | TGTGCCAGCAGGTCCACCCGGGCCTCCGCTGGAAACACCATATATTTT
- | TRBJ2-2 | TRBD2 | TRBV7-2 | CASSLGTSGGISPGELFF | TGTGCCAGCAGCTTAGGCACTAGCGGGGGGATATCCCCCGGGGAGCTGTTTTTT
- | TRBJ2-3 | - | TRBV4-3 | CASSQDWGRGRTDTQYF | TGCGCCAGCAGCCAAGATTGGGGCAGGGGACGCACAGATACGCAGTATTTT
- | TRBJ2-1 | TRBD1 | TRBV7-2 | CASSLAGTGDNEQFF | TGTGCCAGCAGCTTAGCCGGGACAGGGGACAATGAGCAGTTCTTC
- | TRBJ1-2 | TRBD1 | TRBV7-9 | CASSQGTVIGGADGYTF | TGTGCCAGCAGCCAGGGGACAGTAATCGGAGGGGCGGATGGCTACACCTTC
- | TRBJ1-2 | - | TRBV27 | CASSLRAGVYGYTF | TGTGCCAGCAGTTTACGCGCAGGGGTTTATGGCTACACCTTC
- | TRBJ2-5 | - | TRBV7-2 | CASSLGHGQETQYF | TGTGCCAGCAGCTTAGGACACGGCCAAGAGACCCAGTACTTC
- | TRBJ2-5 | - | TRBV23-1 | CASSQSALGETQYF | TGCGCCAGCAGTCAATCGGCCTTAGGGGAGACCCAGTACTTC
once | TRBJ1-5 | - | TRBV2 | CASSAILGGNQPQHF | TGTGCCAGCAGTGCCATTTTGGGTGGCAATCAGCCCCAGCATTTT
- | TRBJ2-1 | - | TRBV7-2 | CASSLTRDYNEQFF | TGTGCCAGCAGCTTAACCAGGGATTACAATGAGCAGTTCTTC
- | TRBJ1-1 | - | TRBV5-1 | CASTLGEGTEAFF | TGCGCCAGCACCCTTGGAGAGGGTACTGAAGCTTTCTTT
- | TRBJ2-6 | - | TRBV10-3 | CAISVGGSGANVLTF | TGTGCCATCAGTGTCGGGGGATCTGGGGCCAACGTCCTGACTTTC
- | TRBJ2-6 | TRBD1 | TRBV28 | CASSPAGTGRSGANVLTF | TGTGCCAGCAGTCCAGCCGGGACAGGGCGCTCTGGGGCCAACGTCCTGACTTTC
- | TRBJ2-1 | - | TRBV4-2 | CASSSRRGFYNEQFF | TGTGCCAGCAGCTCCCGCCGCGGTTTTTACAATGAGCAGTTCTTC
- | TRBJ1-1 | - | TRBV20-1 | CSASIYTEAFF | TGCAGTGCTAGCATCTACACTGAAGCTTTCTTT
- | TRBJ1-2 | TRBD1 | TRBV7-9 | CASSRDSGYTF | TGTGCCAGCAGCCGGGACAGCGGCTACACCTTC
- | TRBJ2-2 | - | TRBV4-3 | CASSQDPLGGNTGELFF | TGCGCCAGCAGCCAAGATCCCCTAGGGGGGAACACCGGGGAGCTGTTTTTT
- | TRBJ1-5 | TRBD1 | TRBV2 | CASRQGWTEPQHF | TGTGCCAGCAGACAGGGGTGGACGGAGCCCCAGCATTTT
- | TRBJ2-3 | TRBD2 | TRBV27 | CASSLSTGGDTQYF | TGTGCCAGCAGTTTATCAACGGGGGGAGATACGCAGTATTTT
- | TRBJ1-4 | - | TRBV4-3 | CASSQGGARLNEKLFF | TGCGCCAGCAGCCAAGGGGGGGCGCGGTTGAATGAAAAACTGTTTTTT
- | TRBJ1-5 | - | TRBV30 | CAWSHYRDTSNQPQHF | TGTGCCTGGAGTCACTACCGGGATACTAGCAATCAGCCCCAGCATTTT
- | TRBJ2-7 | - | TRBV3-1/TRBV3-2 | CASSLGEDSRSYEQYF | TGTGCCAGCAGCCTGGGGGAGGACTCCCGCTCCTACGAGCAGTACTTC
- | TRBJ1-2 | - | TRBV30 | CAWSLGGNYGYTF | TGTGCCTGGAGTCTTGGAGGGAACTATGGCTACACCTTC
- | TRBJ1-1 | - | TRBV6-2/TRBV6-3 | CASSSVLNTEAFF | TGTGCCAGCAGTTCCGTACTGAACACTGAAGCTTTCTTT
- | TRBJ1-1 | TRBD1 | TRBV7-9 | CASSLVQGQGSNTEAFF | TGTGCCAGCAGCTTAGTACAGGGACAGGGTTCAAACACTGAAGCTTTCTTT
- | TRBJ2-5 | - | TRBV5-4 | CASSLAPSRETQYF | TGTGCCAGCAGCTTGGCCCCCTCACGGGAGACCCAGTACTTC
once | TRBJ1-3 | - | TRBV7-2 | CASSLFVNTIYF | TGTGCCAGCAGCTTATTCGTAAACACCATATATTTT
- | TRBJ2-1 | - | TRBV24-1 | CATSERGGEQFF | TGTGCCACCAGTGAGAGGGGAGGTGAGCAGTTCTTC
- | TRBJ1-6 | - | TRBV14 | CASSQVTGSPLHF | TGTGCCAGCAGCCAAGTTACGGGTTCACCCCTCCACTTT
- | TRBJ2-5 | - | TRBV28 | CASSPNSRSVQETQYF | TGTGCCAGCAGCCCCAATAGCAGATCAGTCCAAGAGACCCAGTACTTC
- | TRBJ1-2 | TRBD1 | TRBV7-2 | CASREPQGNYGYTF | TGTGCCAGCAGAGAGCCACAGGGGAACTATGGCTACACCTTC
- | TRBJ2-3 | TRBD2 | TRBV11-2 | CASSGGTSGPSTDTQYF | TGTGCCAGCAGCGGAGGGACTAGCGGTCCTAGCACAGATACGCAGTATTTT
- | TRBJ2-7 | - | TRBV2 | CASSLKGPPYEQYF | TGTGCCAGCAGCCTCAAGGGCCCCCCCTACGAGCAGTACTTC
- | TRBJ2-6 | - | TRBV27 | CASSLFGPRSGANVLTF | TGTGCCAGCAGTTTATTTGGCCCGAGATCTGGGGCCAACGTCCTGACTTTC
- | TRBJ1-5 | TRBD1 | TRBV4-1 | CASSPGGAHQPQHF | TGCGCCAGCAGCCCAGGGGGCGCACATCAGCCCCAGCATTTT
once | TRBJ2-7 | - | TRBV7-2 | CASSLGVPYEQYF | TGTGCCAGCAGCTTAGGAGTACCTTACGAGCAGTACTTC
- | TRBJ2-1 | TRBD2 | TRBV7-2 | CASSLMAGGGDEQFF | TGTGCCAGCAGCTTAATGGCGGGGGGGGGAGATGAGCAGTTCTTC
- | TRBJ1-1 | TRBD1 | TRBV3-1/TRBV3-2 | CASSQDRRTGGMNTEAFF | TGTGCCAGCAGCCAAGATCGAAGGACAGGGGGCATGAACACTGAAGCTTTCTTT
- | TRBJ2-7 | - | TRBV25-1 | CASSEDVLGEQYF | TGTGCCAGCAGTGAGGATGTCTTAGGGGAGCAGTACTTC
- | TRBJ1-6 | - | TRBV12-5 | CASGLGEGLNSPLHF | TGTGCTAGTGGTTTAGGAGAGGGCCTTAATTCACCCCTCCACTTT
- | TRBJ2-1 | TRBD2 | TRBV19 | CASSIDSGGSYNEQFF | TGTGCCAGTAGTATCGATAGCGGGGGGAGTTACAATGAGCAGTTCTTC
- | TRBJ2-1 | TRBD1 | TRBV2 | CASTPYPGTGTNEQFF | TGTGCCAGCACCCCTTACCCCGGGACAGGGACCAATGAGCAGTTCTTC
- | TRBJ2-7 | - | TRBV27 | CASRLTGGEAYEQYF | TGTGCCAGCAGGTTAACAGGGGGGGAGGCCTACGAGCAGTACTTC
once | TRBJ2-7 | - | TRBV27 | CASSLGAGYEQYF | TGTGCCAGCAGTTTGGGGGCAGGCTACGAGCAGTACTTC
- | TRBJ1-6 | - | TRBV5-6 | CASSFAYSPLHF | TGTGCCAGCAGCTTTGCCTATTCACCCCTCCACTTT
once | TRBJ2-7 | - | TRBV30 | CAWSSGGFRSYEQYF | TGTGCCTGGAGTAGCGGAGGGTTTCGGAGCTACGAGCAGTACTTC
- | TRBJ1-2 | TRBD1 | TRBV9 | CASSVGQGGLGGYGYTF | TGTGCCAGCAGCGTAGGACAGGGAGGCCTTGGAGGCTATGGCTACACCTTC
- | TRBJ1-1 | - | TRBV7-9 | CASSLVMNTEAFF | TGTGCCAGCAGCCTAGTGATGAACACTGAAGCTTTCTTT